This T cell receptor beta chain was profiled in a study of long-term antiretroviral therapy in people with HIV. Sequencing relied on immunoSEQ assay v3.0, run at survey level. Only in-frame clones appear in the TCRdb table, and some are missing; sequencing was by immunoSEQ multiplex PCR. The sample consists of about 39,000 clones, approximately 85% of them appearing once. CDR1 is LNHDA and CDR2 is SQIVND in the germline V gene (reference sequence). V lost 1 base and J lost 8, with 15 bases in between. The CDR3 loop spans 15 amino acids. The chain combines TRBV19 with TRBJ2-4; a weak D match, TRBD2 (5 bases). The input for sequencing was unsorted PBMCs, taken 3.1 years after starting antiretroviral therapy. The source is a woman aged 50 to 65 with HIV. The CDR3 DNA sequence: TGTGCCAGTAGTATAGGGGTCGGGGTTGGGGACATTCAGTACTTC. This sequence encodes CASSIGVGVGDIQYF. The full variable domain, rest sourced from reference TRBV19 and TRBJ2-4, is DGGITQSPKYLFRKEGQNVTLSCEQNLNHDAMYWYRQDPGQGLRLIYYSQIVNDFQKGDIAEGYSVSREKKESFPLTVTSAQKNPTAFYLCASSIGVGVGDIQYFGAGTRLSVL.